This T cell receptor (beta chain) was recorded in a study of T-cell memory formation after mild COVID-19. General study points: Some clones that responded turned up in pre-infection memory, which suggests that cross-reactive memory joined in. Clones that contracted clustered mainly in CM and EM if CD4+ and in EMRA if CD8+.

TCRdb analysed the 5' RACE reads with MiXCR anew, one entry per CDR3 protein. The repertoire holds some 350,000 distinct CDR3 sequences, with around a sixth as singletons. This CDR3 is 14 amino acids long. Germline V gives CDR1 SGHVS, CDR2 FQNEAQ. Trimming shortened V by 0 bases and J by 7 bases, and 12 bases separated the two germline ends. This clonotype was observed a few times. Its target is unknown. The sample was PBMCs or a T cell subset sorted from them (not recorded which). This chain connects TRBV7-8 to TRBJ1-1, with D perhaps matching TRBD1 (6 bases). This receptor was identified in a man younger than 35 who had mild COVID-19 (a few samples of this study predate the infection). Cell type and time point are not known. CDR3 region: CASSLATGIGEAFF. Written as DNA, the CDR3 is TGTGCCAGCAGCTTAGCTACAGGGATTGGTGAAGCTTTCTTT.